The subject of this entry is one T cell receptor (beta chain). No antigen is known for it. The data were taken from a study of T cell clonotyping in hematopoietic cell transplantation. Regarding the study as a whole: At the given depth, recipient repertoires were over 95% de novo clonotypes. No sorting was done, leaving CD4 and CD8 contributions mixed.

Assay: immunoSEQ multiplex PCR; the TCRdb copy retains only in-frame clones and omits some. Found here are about 11,000 clones, more than 85% of them singletons; the top ten hold 10% to 15%. Germline V gene sequence: CDR1 LNHDA, CDR2 SQIVND (reference sequence). The CDR3 runs to 16 residues. Trimming took 6 bases from V and 4 from J, leaving 21 bases between them. Time point defined: recipient sample about 28 days before transplant, after cytoreduction. Recipient blood drawn about 28 days pretransplant and days 30, 100, 180 after. V is TRBV19 and J is TRBJ1-2, with no clear D. The sequence was obtained from a middle-aged woman with acute myeloid leukemia. Some clones in this sample may be carry-over from other donors' samples. Here the sequenced sample was peripheral blood mononuclear cells, taken before stem cell transplant. The CDR3, as DNA: TGTGCCAGTAGATCAACTTCTCGGGCCGGAGGCTATGGCTACACCTTC. Encoded protein: CASRSTSRAGGYGYTF. Supplemented by reference TRBV19 and TRBJ1-2, the full variable domain reads DGGITQSPKYLFRKEGQNVTLSCEQNLNHDAMYWYRQDPGQGLRLIYYSQIVNDFQKGDIAEGYSVSREKKESFPLTVTSAQKNPTAFYLCASRSTSRAGGYGYTFGSGTRLTVV.